This TCR beta chain was recovered during a study of kidney transplant recipient with SARS-CoV-2 infection. This clonotype was seen more than once but under ten times. The CDR3 totals 17 residues. Germline V CDR1 and CDR2: LGHDT, YNNKEL (reference sequence). V dropped 5 bases and J dropped 4 bases, with 23 bases sitting between them. TCRdb independently ran MiXCR on the reads; one entry per CDR3 protein. The data hold some 220,000 distinct CDR3 sequences, with under 35% observed a single time. The chain has TRBV3-1 and TRBJ1-2, with D uncertain. The receptor's source is a young adult male patient who had COVID-19 and was a kidney transplant recipient. Some T cells may originate from the graft donor. The sequencing here drew on a blood sample, taken at baseline and between days 110 and 120 from a kidney transplant recipient. The CDR3 region is CASSISGTLRKTYGYTF. Written as DNA, the CDR3 is TGTGCCAGCAGCATTTCGGGCACCCTTCGAAAGACCTATGGCTACACCTTC.